The 30 T cell receptor beta chains presented below share a single source sample, sequenced in a study of neurological immune-mediated disorders. Specified time point: longitudinal time-point 2. TCRdb re-analysed the 5' RACE reads in MiXCR, keeping a single row per CDR3 protein. The table shows over 55,000 distinct CDR3 sequences, with less than 10% occurring only once. The sequenced material came from PBMCs. The receptors were gathered from a young man in good health.

The V gene is TRBV9, the J gene TRBJ2-2; 10 bases agree with TRBD2. Looked up from germline, CDR1 is SGDLS and CDR2 is YYNGEE. V lost 3 bases, J lost 5 bases, and 10 bases stayed unmatched. CDR3 length: 17 amino acids. This chain's CDR3 is CASSATGSSGRTGELFF. The CDR3, as DNA: TGTGCCAGCAGCGCAACAGGATCTAGCGGGAGAACCGGGGAGCTGTTTTTT.

This clonotype was recorded at least ten times. The J gene is TRBJ1-4, the V gene TRBV20-1; 8 bases map to TRBD1. CDR1 is DFQATT, CDR2 SNEGSKA, per germline (reference sequence). CDR3 length: 14 residues. J lost 6 bases, V lost 2 bases, and 5 bases had no gene match. CDR3 sequence reads: CSARKGTGYEKLFF. For the CDR3, the DNA is TGCAGTGCTAGAAAAGGGACAGGTTATGAAAAACTGTTTTTT.

The chain joins TRBV6-1 to TRBJ2-7; tentatively, D is TRBD2 (6 bases). This CDR3 comprises 14 residues. Trimming took 11 bases from V and 1 from J, leaving 18 bases between them. Germline values: CDR1 MNHNS, CDR2 SASEGT. The CDR3 DNA reads as TGTGCCGGCGGCTCTAGCGTGAGTTCCTACGAGCAGTACTTC. Protein product: CAGGSSVSSYEQYF.

The chain couples TRBV6-6 to TRBJ2-1, with 8 positions matching TRBD2. The V segment lost 2 bases and the J segment 7 bases; nucleotides outside the gene matches: 7. Per germline, CDR1 MNHNY and CDR2 SVGAGI (reference sequence). CDR3 length: 15 residues. The CDR3 DNA sequence: TGTGCCAGCAGTTACCGGACTAGCAGCCGAAATGAGCAGTTCTTC. Amino acids: CASSYRTSSRNEQFF.

This clonotype occurred a few times. The chain joins TRBV5-1 to TRBJ1-1; 7 nucleotides line up with TRBD1. CDR3 length: 15 amino acids. CDR1 and CDR2 from the germline V gene are SGHRS and YFSETQ. J was trimmed by 3 bases and V by 4 bases; bases with no gene match: 9. The CDR3 DNA sequence: TGCGCCAGCAGCCAGGGGACAGTTTTAGACACTGAAGCTTTCTTT. It codes for CASSQGTVLDTEAFF.

This clonotype is termed large. The rearrangement uses TRBV28 and TRBJ2-3; D ambiguous. The CDR3 spans 13 residues. Germline CDR1 MDHEN, CDR2 SYDVKM. Trimming left V 6 bases short and J 6 bases short, with 13 bases between. CDR3 amino acids: CASSLGPLDTQYF. CDR3 in DNA: TGTGCCAGCAGCCTCGGACCCTTGGATACGCAGTATTTT.

The sample holds many counts of this clonotype. The gene calls are TRBV4-2 and TRBJ1-5; D unclear. Deletions cut 0 bases from V and 4 bases from J, with 13 bases between. The germline V gene encodes CDR1 LGHNA and CDR2 YNFKEQ. The CDR3 runs to 16 residues. CDR3: CASSQDPWEANQPQHF. The CDR3 nucleotides read TGTGCCAGCAGCCAAGATCCCTGGGAGGCTAATCAGCCCCAGCATTTT.

This chain links TRBV20-1 with TRBJ1-4; unclear D gene. This CDR3 has 14 amino acids. Trimming shortened V by 6 bases and J by 0 bases, and 11 bases separated the two germline ends. Germline V lookup: CDR1 DFQATT, CDR2 SNEGSKA (reference sequence). The CDR3 nucleotides read TGCAGTGCCCAGGAGGCCGCAACTAATGAAAAACTGTTTTTT. This codes for CSAQEAATNEKLFF.

In this sample, this clonotype turned up many times. J is TRBJ2-7 and V is TRBV5-1, with D perhaps TRBD1 (5 bases). The germline V and J ends were trimmed by 0 bases and 0 bases, with 7 bases remaining between them. The CDR3 sequence is 14 residues long. The germline V gene encodes CDR1 SGHRS and CDR2 YFSETQ. The DNA for the CDR3 is TGCGCCAGCAGCTTGGGCCAGGGCTCCTACGAGCAGTACTTC. Its translation: CASSLGQGSYEQYF.

At least ten counts were recorded for this clonotype. V is TRBV9 and J is TRBJ1-2, with 8 bases fitting TRBD1. The CDR3 has 15 residues. V was clipped by 4 bases and J by 4 bases; unmatched bases: 9. The germline gives CDR1 SGDLS, CDR2 YYNGEE. The CDR3 sequence: CASSTRQGSIYGYTF. The CDR3 DNA follows: TGTGCCAGCAGCACCCGACAGGGGTCAATCTATGGCTACACCTTC. Variable domain in full (rest from reference TRBV9 and TRBJ1-2): DSGVTQTPKHLITATGQRVTLRCSPRSGDLSVYWYQQSLDQGLQFLIQYYNGEERAKGNILERFSAQQFPDLHSELNLSSLELGDSALYFCASSTRQGSIYGYTFGSGTRLTVV.

The sample holds many counts of this clonotype. This rearrangement joins TRBV15 to TRBJ2-3; TRBD1 matches at 7 bases. V lost 3 bases and J lost 5; bases outside the gene matches: 8. This CDR3 region has 15 residues. Germline V gene sequence: CDR1 LNHNV, CDR2 YYDKDF (reference sequence). The CDR3: CATSRPGQSKDTQYF. The CDR3 region has the DNA TGTGCCACCAGCAGGCCGGGACAGTCTAAAGATACGCAGTATTTT.

This clonotype was counted many times. This chain joins TRBV3-1 and TRBJ2-1; 7 nucleotides match TRBD1. The CDR3 is made up of 15 amino acids. With 5 bases clipped from V and 0 bases from J, the junction kept 4 bases outside the gene matches. Germline V CDR1 and CDR2: LGHDT, YNNKEL (reference sequence). CDR3 region: CASSSTGASYNEQFF. The CDR3 region has the DNA TGTGCCAGCAGCTCTACAGGGGCCTCCTACAATGAGCAGTTCTTC.

The chain has TRBV18 and TRBJ2-7; D possibly corresponds to TRBD1 (6 bases). This CDR3 is built from 14 residues. Between the trimmed V and J ends, which lost 3 bases and 3 bases, there was a span of 12 bases. The germline V gene encodes CDR1 KGHSH and CDR2 LQKENI. As DNA, the CDR3 is TGTGCCAGCTCACCGCGGACAGAAAACTACGAGCAGTACTTC. It yields the protein CASSPRTENYEQYF.

Ten or more counts support this clonotype. V is TRBV20-1 and J is TRBJ1-2; 8 bases line up with TRBD1. Unmatched junction bases numbered 8, after V lost 5 bases and J lost 6 bases. The CDR3 is 13 amino acids. In germline, CDR1 is DFQATT, CDR2 SNEGSKA (reference sequence). The DNA of the CDR3 is TGCAGTGCTGGCCAGGACAGGGTAGATGGCTACACCTTC. This codes for CSAGQDRVDGYTF.

This clonotype was counted at least ten times. The chain carries TRBV29-1 and TRBJ2-7; 11 positions match TRBD2. Germline CDR1 reads SQVTM; CDR2 reads ANQGSEA. This CDR3 spans 15 amino acids. With 3 bases clipped from V and 4 bases from J, the junction kept 8 bases outside the gene matches. In nucleotides, the CDR3 is TGCAGCGTTGATTCCCCTAGCGGGAGGTCGTACGAGCAGTACTTC. It encodes CSVDSPSGRSYEQYF.

The V gene is TRBV5-5, the J gene TRBJ1-6, with D uncertain. V was cut by 1 base and J by 9 bases, with 11 bases left in between. Looked up from germline, CDR1 is SGHKS and CDR2 is YYEKEE (reference sequence). The CDR3 is 14 residues long. The CDR3 loop reads CASSLTGRSSPLHF. Written as DNA, the CDR3 is TGTGCCAGCAGCTTGACCGGGAGGAGTTCACCCCTCCACTTT. Looking up the rest from reference TRBV5-5 and TRBJ1-6 gives the full variable domain: DAGVTQSPTHLIKTRGQQVTLRCSPISGHKSVSWYQQVLGQGPQFIFQYYEKEERGRGNFPDRFSARQFPNYSSELNVNALLLGDSALYLCASSLTGRSSPLHFGNGTRLTVT.

In its sample, this clonotype was seen many times. This chain joins TRBV5-1 and TRBJ2-3; TRBD1 or TRBD2 may be the D gene (5 bases each). The CDR3 contains 13 residues. Per germline, CDR1 SGHRS and CDR2 YFSETQ. The V gene lost 4 bases and the J gene lost 3 bases, with 9 bases spanning the gap. CDR3 loop: CASSEGFTDTQYF. The DNA of the CDR3 is TGCGCCAGCAGCGAGGGGTTTACAGATACGCAGTATTTT.

This clonotype rates as medium-sized. The J gene is TRBJ2-7, the V gene TRBV10-2; D might be TRBD1 or TRBD2, each matching 5 bases. Germline CDR1 and CDR2: WSHSY and SAAADI. Trimming removed 5 bases from V and 3 bases from J, with 11 bases in between. The CDR3 loop spans 13 amino acids. CDR3 in amino acids: CASSSPGSYEQYF. The CDR3 coding sequence is TGCGCCAGCAGTTCACCAGGGAGCTACGAGCAGTACTTC.

This chain links TRBV20-1 with TRBJ1-5, with 9 positions matching TRBD1. Per the germline V gene, CDR1 is DFQATT and CDR2 is SNEGSKA (reference sequence). The V segment lost 3 bases and the J segment 4 bases; nucleotides outside the gene matches: 4. The CDR3 runs to 14 residues. CDR3 coding DNA: TGCAGTGCTAGTCTACAGGGGGCTAATCAGCCCCAGCATTTT. Protein sequence: CSASLQGANQPQHF.

Of note for this clonotype: The junction does not match germline at one end; this may be a read error. The chain has TRBV4-1 and TRBJ1-2, with D hard to call. Germline lookup yields CDR1 MGHRA and CDR2 YSYEKL. CDR3 length: 14 residues. The CDR3 sequence is CASSQERVNYGYTF. As DNA, the CDR3 is TGCGCCAGCAGTCAAGAGAGGGTTAACTATGGCTACACCTTC.

Ten or more counts support this clonotype. The chain joins TRBV9 to TRBJ2-3; D tentatively reads TRBD1 or TRBD2 (5 bases each). This CDR3 comprises 16 residues. The germline gives CDR1 SGDLS, CDR2 YYNGEE. The V gene lost 0 bases and the J gene lost 3 bases, with 14 bases spanning the gap. The CDR3 DNA reads as TGTGCCAGCAGCGTAGCGGGACCTACTCCTACAGATACGCAGTATTTT. As protein: CASSVAGPTPTDTQYF.

Many counts were recorded for this clonotype. The V gene is TRBV5-1, the J gene TRBJ2-5; TRBD1 agrees at 8 bases. The trim removed 7 bases at V and 7 bases at J, leaving 12 bases unmatched. The CDR3 runs to 14 residues. Germline CDR1 and CDR2: SGHRS and YFSETQ. CDR3 loop: CASRLGQGAVTQYF. The CDR3 DNA is TGCGCCAGCCGACTCGGGCAGGGGGCAGTGACCCAGTACTTC. Full variable domain (rest looked up from reference TRBV5-1 and TRBJ2-5): KAGVTQTPRYLIKTRGQQVTLSCSPISGHRSVSWYQQTPGQGLQFLFEYFSETQRNKGNFPGRFSGRQFSNSRSEMNVSTLELGDSALYLCASRLGQGAVTQYFGPGTRLLVL.

This clonotype was detected ten times or more. The J gene is TRBJ2-4, the V gene TRBV20-1; 7 nucleotides agree with TRBD2. In germline, CDR1 is DFQATT, CDR2 SNEGSKA (reference sequence). This CDR3 has 15 amino acids. Trimming removed 2 bases from V and 1 base from J; junction bases left unmatched: 5. In nucleotides, the CDR3 is TGCAGTGCTAGACTGCGGGAGCTTGCCAAAAACATTCAGTACTTC. Protein sequence: CSARLRELAKNIQYF.

This clonotype was recorded at least ten times. Written as DNA, the CDR3 is TGTGCCAGCAGCTTGGTTGGGGGCCGGAACACCGGGGAGCTGTTTTTT. This encodes CASSLVGGRNTGELFF. The chain carries TRBV5-5 and TRBJ2-2; a possible D gene is TRBD1 (6 bases). V lost 0 bases to trimming and J lost 1 base, with 10 bases between them. The CDR3 length is 16 residues. In germline, CDR1 is SGHKS, CDR2 YYEKEE (reference sequence).

In this sample, this clonotype turned up many times. This chain connects TRBV27 to TRBJ2-3; TRBD2 aligns across 9 bases. With V trimmed by 1 base and J by 6 bases, 8 bases remained unmatched. CDR3 length: 16 residues. Germline CDR1 is MNHEY and CDR2 is SMNVEV (reference sequence). CDR3: CASSLWVAGVPDTQYF. Written as DNA, the CDR3 is TGTGCCAGCAGTTTATGGGTAGCGGGAGTTCCGGATACGCAGTATTTT.

This chain links TRBV7-6 with TRBJ2-2; the match to TRBD2 covers 14 bases. V lost 5 bases and J lost 4; bases outside the gene matches: 6. The CDR3 sequence is 17 residues long. CDR1 is SGHVS and CDR2 is FNYEAQ in the germline V gene. The CDR3 spells CASSRLAGGPSTGELFF. CDR3 in DNA: TGTGCCAGCAGCAGACTAGCGGGAGGGCCGAGCACCGGGGAGCTGTTTTTT.

This clonotype was counted at least ten times. The rearrangement links TRBV29-1 to TRBJ2-3; TRBD2 might be the D (6 bases). This CDR3 contains 13 residues. V was shortened by 5 bases and J by 5 bases, with 14 bases between the two germline ends. Germline CDR1 reads SQVTM; CDR2 reads ANQGSEA. The CDR3 sequence: CSVWEVAIDTQYF. As DNA, the CDR3 is TGCAGCGTTTGGGAGGTCGCGATAGATACGCAGTATTTT.

Turning to this clonotype: A much larger clone differs by one base, so this may be a read error. The V gene is TRBV4-2, the J gene TRBJ2-7, with no clear D. CDR1 and CDR2 from the germline V gene are LGHNA and YNFKEQ. This CDR3 comprises 13 residues. CDR3 coding DNA: TGTGCCAGCAGCCAAGACATGTCCTACGAGCAGCACTTC. It yields the protein CASSQDMSYEQHF.

The table lists this clonotype with many counts. Relative to the germline gene, one junction end is altered; a read error may explain this. V usage is TRBV10-3 and J usage is TRBJ2-7, with D perhaps matching TRBD2 (6 bases). In germline, CDR1 is ENHRY, CDR2 SYGVKD. This CDR3 contains 12 residues. The CDR3, as DNA: TGTGCCATCGGTGATAGCGGCTACGAGCAGTACTTC. Encoded protein: CAIGDSGYEQYF.

This clonotype was seen many times. The chain uses TRBV29-1 and TRBJ2-4, with D uncertain. Per the germline V gene, CDR1 is SQVTM and CDR2 is ANQGSEA. The CDR3 is made up of 13 amino acids. Trimming removed 3 bases from V and 6 bases from J, with 12 bases in between. The CDR3 nucleotides read TGCAGCGTTGAGATGGCACAGAGAAACATTCAGTACTTC. This encodes CSVEMAQRNIQYF. Supplemented by reference TRBV29-1 and TRBJ2-4, the full variable domain reads SAVISQKPSRDICQRGTSLTIQCQVDSQVTMMFWYRQQPGQSLTLIATANQGSEATYESGFVIDKFPISRPNLTFSTLTVSNMSPEDSSIYLCSVEMAQRNIQYFGAGTRLSVL.